Listed below are T cell receptor beta chains from one sample, sequenced in a study of CD8 T cells in Susac syndrome. TCRdb redid the calling of the immunoSEQ multiplex PCR reads with MiXCR, one entry per CDR3 protein. The sample records about 300,000 distinct CDR3 sequences, about 91% being singletons. The sequenced sample consisted of CD4+ T cells from PBMCs. Every receptor here comes from a human donor with multiple sclerosis. CDR3s include the opening cysteine and the closing phenylalanine or tryptophan. The D gene is left open where the match is weak. Size is omitted from some rows. Given values are once, few, many or a class for expanded clones.

d_call clone_size j_call v_call cdr3_aa cdr3_nt
- once TRBJ2-3 TRBV10-3 CATSGASTDTQYF TGTGCCACCTCAGGGGCAAGCACAGATACGCAGTATTTT
TRBD1 - TRBJ2-7 TRBV19 CASSTSGQHYYEQYF TGTGCCAGTAGTACATCGGGACAGCATTACTACGAGCAGTACTTC
TRBD2 - TRBJ2-1 TRBV5-6 CASFRRLAGGYNEQFF TGTGCCAGCTTTCGGCGACTAGCGGGGGGCTACAATGAGCAGTTCTTC
- - TRBJ1-2 TRBV30 CASYSGTADYGYTF TGTGCCTCTTACTCCGGGACCGCTGACTATGGCTACACCTTC
TRBD1 - TRBJ2-5 TRBV28 CASSLDRGVQETQYF TGTGCCAGCAGCCTAGACAGGGGAGTTCAAGAGACCCAGTACTTC
TRBD2 - TRBJ2-1 TRBV10-2 CASLSLGGGWDEQFF TGCGCCAGCTTGTCCTTGGGGGGGGGTTGGGATGAGCAGTTCTTC
- - TRBJ1-2 TRBV30 CAWTPRQRPNYGYTF TGTGCCTGGACACCTAGGCAGCGCCCTAACTATGGCTACACCTTC
TRBD1 - TRBJ2-7 TRBV7-2 CASSLGGQGGGEQYF TGTGCCAGCAGCTTAGGGGGACAGGGGGGCGGCGAGCAGTACTTC
- - TRBJ1-1 TRBV7-9 CAITPVGDTEAFF TGTGCCATCACCCCAGTAGGGGACACTGAAGCTTTCTTT
TRBD1 - TRBJ2-3 TRBV30 CAWSPISGTGGLDTQYF TGTGCCTGGAGTCCCATCTCCGGGACAGGGGGATTAGATACGCAGTATTTT
- - TRBJ2-1 TRBV7-3 CASSLMGWDEQFF TGTGCCAGCAGCTTAATGGGGTGGGATGAGCAGTTCTTC
- - TRBJ2-3 TRBV7-2 CASSWRADTQYF TGTGCCAGCAGTTGGCGTGCAGATACGCAGTATTTT